The 4 T cell receptor beta chains reported below all come from one sample, sequenced in a study of shared clonotypes between healthy human individuals (TCRdb year 2020). Library creation used the immunoSEQ multiplex PCR assay. TCRdb took this table from immuneACCESS and kept in-frame rearrangements with V and J called. Such tables lack part of the clones; where checked against another copy, unresolved V genes explain under half of the gap, and the rest is unexplained. The sample table shows hundreds of thousands of clones, and approximately 74% are seen once. The top ten clones comprise approximately 1.6% of the sample. Material for sequencing was memory CD4+ T cells sorted from blood. The intended sense of this specimen's cell subset or site label: CD45RA-negative fraction. These receptors originate from a woman aged 25 to 45 in good health.

The chain joins TRBV27 to TRBJ2-1; the match to TRBD2 covers 10 bases. The V and J ends lost 7 bases and 7 bases, in that order; junction bases with no gene match: 13. In germline, CDR1 is MNHEY, CDR2 SMNVEV (reference sequence). This CDR3 is built from 16 residues. CDR3 nucleotides: TGTGCCAGCACCTTCCTAGCGGGAGTGGAAGGAAATGAGCAGTTCTTC. Its protein is CASTFLAGVEGNEQFF.

The chain links TRBV5-6 to TRBJ1-1; D unclear. The V gene lost 3 bases and the J gene lost 5 bases, with 11 bases spanning the gap. Germline V gene sequence: CDR1 SGHDT, CDR2 YYEEEE. The CDR3 covers 13 residues. The CDR3 DNA is TGTGCCAGCAGCTCCGTGGCGGGAACTGAAGCTTTCTTT. It translates to CASSSVAGTEAFF. Drawing the rest from reference TRBV5-6 and TRBJ1-1, the complete variable domain is DAGVTQSPTHLIKTRGQQVTLRCSPKSGHDTVSWYQQALGQGPQFIFQYYEEEERQRGNFPDRFSGHQFPNYSSELNVNALLLGDSALYLCASSSVAGTEAFFGQGTRLTVV.

This chain joins TRBV5-5 and TRBJ1-1, with 10 bases that match TRBD1. The V gene's germline CDR1 is SGHKS and CDR2 YYEKEE (reference sequence). The CDR3 consists of 12 residues. The V gene end was trimmed by 4 bases and the J gene end by 12 bases; junction bases not matched to a gene: 6. The CDR3 DNA is TGTGCCAGCAGCGGCAGGGGACAGGGGCCTTTCTTT. Translated: CASSGRGQGPFF.

This clone has a handful of counts. This chain links TRBV27 with TRBJ1-1; tentative D call: TRBD1 (5 bases). The CDR3 is 14 amino acids. The V gene's germline CDR1 is MNHEY and CDR2 SMNVEV (reference sequence). Trimming took off 10 bases at V and 1 base at J, with 16 bases between the two ends. The CDR3 bases are TGTGCCACCAGGTTTGCGGGGGGGAACACTGAAGCTTTCTTT. Translating gives CATRFAGGNTEAFF.